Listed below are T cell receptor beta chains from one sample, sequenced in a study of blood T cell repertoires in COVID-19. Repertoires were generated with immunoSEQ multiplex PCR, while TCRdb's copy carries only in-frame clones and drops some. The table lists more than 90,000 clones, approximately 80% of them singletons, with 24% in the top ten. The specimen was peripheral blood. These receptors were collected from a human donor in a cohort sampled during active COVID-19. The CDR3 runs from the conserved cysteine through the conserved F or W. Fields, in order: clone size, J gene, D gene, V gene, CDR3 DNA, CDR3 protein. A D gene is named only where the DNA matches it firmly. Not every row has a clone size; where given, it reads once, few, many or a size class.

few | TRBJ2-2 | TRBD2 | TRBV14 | TGTGCCAGCAGCCAAGAACGTCGGCTAGCGGGCGGGGAGCTGTTTTTT | CASSQERRLAGGELFF
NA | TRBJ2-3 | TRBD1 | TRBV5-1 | TGCGCCAGCAGCTTGGGCAGAGACAGGGTTGGCACAGATACGCAGTATTTT | CASSLGRDRVGTDTQYF
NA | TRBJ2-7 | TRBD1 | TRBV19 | TGTGCCAGTAGCACCATAGACAGGGGAGCGTACGAGCAGTACTTC | CASSTIDRGAYEQYF
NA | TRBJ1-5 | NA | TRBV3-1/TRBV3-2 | TGTGCCAGCAGCCTCGCGGGGCAGGGCAATCAGCCCCAGCATTTT | CASSLAGQGNQPQHF
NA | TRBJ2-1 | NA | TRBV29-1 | TGCAGCGTCCTCAACCACCTAAATGAGCAGTTCTTC | CSVLNHLNEQFF
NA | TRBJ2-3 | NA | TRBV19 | TGTGCCAGTAGTAGGAGGGTGGATCGTGGTGCAGATACGCAGTATTTT | CASSRRVDRGADTQYF
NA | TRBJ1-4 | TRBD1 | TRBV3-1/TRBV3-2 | TGTGCCAGCAGCCAAAACAGGGGAGGTCTGGATCCGATGTTTTTT | CASSQNRGGLDPMFF
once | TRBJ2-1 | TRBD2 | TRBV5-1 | TGCGCCAGCAGCTTGGGACTAGCGGGATTTACCTCCTACAATGAGCAGTTCTTC | CASSLGLAGFTSYNEQFF
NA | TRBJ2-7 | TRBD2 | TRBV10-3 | TGTGCCATCAGTGAGTCTGGGACTAGCGGGAGCTACGAGCAGTACTTC | CAISESGTSGSYEQYF
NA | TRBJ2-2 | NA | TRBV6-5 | TGTGCCAGCAGCGGGGAGAACACCGGGGAGCTGTTTTTT | CASSGENTGELFF
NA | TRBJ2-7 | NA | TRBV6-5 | TGTGCCAGCAGCCTGGGAGCCTACGAGCAGTACTTC | CASSLGAYEQYF
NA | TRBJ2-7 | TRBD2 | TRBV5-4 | TGTGCCAGCAGCTTTTCTAGCGGGGGGTCCCTCGAGCAGTACTTC | CASSFSSGGSLEQYF
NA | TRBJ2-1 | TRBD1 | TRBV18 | TGTGCCAGCTTCGCCGGGACAGGGACCTACAATGAGCAGTTCTTC | CASFAGTGTYNEQFF
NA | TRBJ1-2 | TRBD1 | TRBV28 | TGTGCCAGCAGTTTAGAAGGACAGGGGAGGGGCTACACCTTC | CASSLEGQGRGYTF
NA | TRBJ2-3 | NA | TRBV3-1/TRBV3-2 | TGTGCCAGCAGCCAAGATCAACAGGGAACAGATACGCAGTATTTT | CASSQDQQGTDTQYF
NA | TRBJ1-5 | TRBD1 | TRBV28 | TGTGCCAGCGTCCAAGGGACAGCGGGTCAGCCCCAGCATTTT | CASVQGTAGQPQHF
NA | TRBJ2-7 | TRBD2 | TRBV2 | TGTGCCAGCAATCTGGCGGGAGATTTTTACGAGCAGTACTTC | CASNLAGDFYEQYF
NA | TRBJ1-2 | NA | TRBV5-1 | TGCGCCAGCAGCTTGGGGCACGGAGCTAACTATGGCTACACCTTC | CASSLGHGANYGYTF
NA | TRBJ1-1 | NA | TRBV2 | TGTGCCAGCAGTAATTACCTAATGAACACTGAAGCTTTCTTT | CASSNYLMNTEAFF
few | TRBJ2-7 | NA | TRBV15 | TGTGCCACCAGCCCGAAGGGGGCCTACGAGCAGTACTTC | CATSPKGAYEQYF
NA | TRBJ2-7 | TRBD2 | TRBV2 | TGTGCCAGCAGTGCGACTAGCGGGAGCTACGAGCAGTACTTC | CASSATSGSYEQYF
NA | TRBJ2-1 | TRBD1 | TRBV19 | TGTGCCAGTAGTAGCCCCCGGACAGGATTCGTGGATGAGCAGTTCTTC | CASSSPRTGFVDEQFF
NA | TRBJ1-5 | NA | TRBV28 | TGTGCCAGCAGCCAGTACGGCGGCGTTGAAAAAAATCAGCCCCAGCATTTT | CASSQYGGVEKNQPQHF
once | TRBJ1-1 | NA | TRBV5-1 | TGCGCCAGCAGCTTCGACAGCAACACTGAAGCTTTCTTT | CASSFDSNTEAFF
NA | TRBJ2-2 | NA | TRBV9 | TGTGCCAGCAGCGCCAGGGGGAACACCGGGGAGCTGTTTTTT | CASSARGNTGELFF
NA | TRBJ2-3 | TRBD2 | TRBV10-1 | TGCGCCAGCAGTGTATCTAGCGGAGCCTTCACAGATACGCAGTATTTT | CASSVSSGAFTDTQYF
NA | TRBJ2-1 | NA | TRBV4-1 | TGCGCCAGCAGCCATGGGGGGAATGAGCAGTTCTTC | CASSHGGNEQFF